The T cell receptor (beta chain) under discussion was sequenced for a study of blood T cell repertoires in COVID-19. Overall study: The United States, Italy and Spain supplied acute and convalescent COVID-19 samples. T cells, B-cell-depleted T cells, or PBMCs provided the cDNA or gDNA that served as material.

Followed over time, Seattle patients had been enrolled while infection was active. Germline-derived CDR1 and CDR2 are MDHEN and SYDVKM. This CDR3 is 12 amino acids long. The V and J ends lost 2 bases and 4 bases respectively, with 5 bases between them. In the original analysis: How many nucleated cells were present was estimated from reference gene primer amplification. This table comes from immunoSEQ multiplex PCR, and its TCRdb copy is limited to in-frame clones, with some not included. D and trimming were read from the DNA, whereas the V and J calls and clone size are those reported in that table. This sample carries 200,000 to 250,000 clones, 80% to 90% of them seen once, and the ten largest clones take roughly 2.7%.

The chain links TRBV28 to TRBJ1-2; no definite D call. This clonotype originated in a man aged 25-45 years with COVID-19, enrolled during active disease. The specimen sequenced was peripheral blood. The CDR3 DNA sequence: TGTGCCAGCAGTTTAAAAGCCTATGGCTACACCTTC. Translating it yields CASSLKAYGYTF.